The 9 T cell receptor beta chains below come from one sample, sequenced in a study of blood T cell repertoires in COVID-19 (dated by TCRdb to the early 2020s). The method was the immunoSEQ multiplex PCR assay. TCRdb's version of the immuneACCESS table is confined to in-frame rearrangements and falls short of the full clone set. An unresolved V gene accounts for under half of the shortfall where checked; the remainder is of unknown origin. The sample data list some 350,000 clones, and over 70% of these were observed just once. 2.5% to 3% of the sample is taken by the ten largest. Sequencing used peripheral blood. These receptors were taken from a man aged 30-40 years with active or convalescent COVID-19.

The V and J genes are TRBV24-1 and TRBJ2-3; a possible D gene is TRBD2 (6 bases). Germline-derived CDR1 and CDR2 are KGHDR and SFDVKD. This CDR3 has 14 amino acids. Between the trimmed V and J ends, which lost 8 bases and 1 base, there was a span of 12 bases. CDR3 bases: TGTGCCACCATTCCGGGAGACGGCACAGATACGCAGTATTTT. Its protein product is CATIPGDGTDTQYF.

The chain couples TRBV15 to TRBJ1-1; D is uncertain. Germline lookup yields CDR1 LNHNV and CDR2 YYDKDF (reference sequence). This CDR3 spans 12 amino acids. The ends were cut back, 0 bases at V and 11 bases at J, with 10 bases in the middle. CDR3 in amino acids: CATSRDTLRAFF. CDR3 in DNA: TGTGCCACCAGCAGAGACACCCTACGGGCTTTCTTT.

V gene TRBV19 combines with J gene TRBJ2-1, with D possibly matching TRBD1 (5 bases). The V gene's germline CDR1 is LNHDA and CDR2 SQIVND (reference sequence). V was trimmed by 4 bases and J by 0 bases, leaving 10 bases between them. The CDR3 runs 15 residues. The CDR3 nucleotides are TGTGCCAGTAGTACCACAGGATACTCCTACAATGAGCAGTTCTTC. Protein: CASSTTGYSYNEQFF.

The genes are TRBV3-1 (or the pseudogene TRBV3-2) and TRBJ2-3; D call uncertain. The ends were cut back, 3 bases at V and 2 bases at J, with 9 bases in the middle. The V gene's germline CDR1 is LGHDT and CDR2 YNNKEL (reference sequence). This CDR3 contains 14 residues. The CDR3 sequence is CASSHEVVTDTQYF. The CDR3, as DNA: TGTGCCAGCAGCCATGAGGTAGTCACAGATACGCAGTATTTT.

The gene calls are TRBV2 and TRBJ2-1; 10 bases agree with TRBD2. V lost 5 bases and J lost 8; bases outside the gene matches: 12. CDR3 length: 16 residues. Germline CDR1 and CDR2: SNHLY and FYNNEI. This chain's CDR3 is CASSLAGDLLVDEQFF. The CDR3, as DNA: TGTGCCAGCAGTCTAGCGGGAGACCTCTTGGTGGATGAGCAGTTCTTC.

This clone was found once. The chain joins TRBV19 to TRBJ2-3, with 7 positions matching TRBD1. Germline CDR1 is LNHDA and CDR2 is SQIVND (reference sequence). The CDR3 spans 13 residues. V was pared by 1 base and J by 7 bases, with 2 bases of the junction left unmatched. The CDR3 DNA reads TGTGCCAGTAGTATAGGACAGGGAAATACGCAGTATTTT. This encodes CASSIGQGNTQYF. The full variable domain, with the rest looked up from reference TRBV19 and TRBJ2-3, is DGGITQSPKYLFRKEGQNVTLSCEQNLNHDAMYWYRQDPGQGLRLIYYSQIVNDFQKGDIAEGYSVSREKKESFPLTVTSAQKNPTAFYLCASSIGQGNTQYFGPGTRLTVL.

Points on this clone: In the same sample, other DNA sequences code for this CDR3. The rearrangement joins TRBV12-3 or TRBV12-4 to TRBJ1-2, with D perhaps TRBD1 (6 bases). The CDR3 is 12 amino acids. Trimming pared 2 bases from V and 8 bases from J, leaving 9 bases between. CDR3 nucleotides: TGTGCCAGCAGTTTATCGGGGGGCGGCTACACCTTC. Translation gives CASSLSGGGYTF.

This chain uses TRBV9 with TRBJ2-1; 9 bases match TRBD1. This CDR3 is 15 amino acids long. The ends lost 3 bases at V and 5 bases at J; junction bases unmatched: 6. Germline V gene lookup returns CDR1 SGDLS and CDR2 YYNGEE. As DNA, the CDR3 is TGTGCCAGCAGCGAAACAGGGGGCGGTAACAATGAGCAGTTCTTC. This sequence encodes CASSETGGGNNEQFF.

This rearrangement joins TRBV6-1 to TRBJ1-6; D remains ambiguous. This CDR3 has 14 amino acids. The V and J ends lost 1 base and 6 bases respectively, with 7 bases between them. The germline gives CDR1 MNHNS, CDR2 SASEGT. The CDR3 DNA sequence: TGTGCCAGCAGTGAAGGGGGAGGTAATTCACCCCTCCACTTT. Translating it yields CASSEGGGNSPLHF.